This T cell receptor (beta chain) is drawn from a study of Ad26.COV2.S vaccination and SARS-CoV-2 variants. Using immunoSEQ multiplex PCR, the repertoire was profiled, and TCRdb retains in-frame clones only, with some absent. The data hold 300,000 to 400,000 clones, with about 88% observed a single time. Treatment: around 19 received Ad26.COV2.S at low or high dose, single or two shots; about 5 received placebo; per-sample allocation not given. Specimens were obtained on day 63 following the first vaccine or placebo injection. Germline CDR1 is MNHEY and CDR2 is SVGAGI. The CDR3 contains 14 residues. V was trimmed by 7 bases and J by 2 bases, leaving 11 bases between them.

This receptor was taken from a person between 18 and 65 years old who received the Ad26.COV2.S COVID-19 vaccine or a placebo. Sequenced here: peripheral blood, sampled in a trial of Ad26.COV2.S vaccine versus placebo. The chain has TRBV6-5 and TRBJ2-2, with a tentative D call TRBD1 (5 bases). The CDR3 protein is CASKRGANTGELFF. CDR3 nucleotides: TGTGCCAGCAAAAGGGGCGCCAACACCGGGGAGCTGTTTTTT.